Presented here are 10 T cell receptor beta chains from one specimen sequenced in a study of T cell responses to AZD1222 COVID-19 vaccine. Data came from immunoSEQ multiplex PCR; TCRdb stores just in-frame clones and leaves some out. The sample yields around 50,000 clones, about 91% seen once. The input for sequencing was peripheral blood, taken 28 days after the second AZD1222 dose. These receptors came from an adult who received the AZD1222 COVID-19 vaccine.

This clone was counted only a few times. The rearrangement joins TRBV28 to TRBJ1-2, with D possibly TRBD1 on 5 matching bases. The length of the CDR3 is 15 residues. V lost 2 bases to trimming and J lost 8 bases, with 18 bases between them. In germline, CDR1 is MDHEN, CDR2 SYDVKM. Here the CDR3 DNA reads TGTGCCAGCAGTTTAGTACCCGCGGGGACGGGAGGCTACACCTTC. Translation gives CASSLVPAGTGGYTF.

The V and J genes are TRBV7-8 and TRBJ2-7; D might be TRBD2 (6 bases). CDR1 and CDR2 (germline): SGHVS, FQNEAQ. The V end was cut by 5 bases, the J end by 6 bases, with 14 bases between. CDR3 length equals 13 residues. CDR3 sequence (DNA): TGTGCCAGCAGCCCGCGGGACTTTGGCGAGCAGTACTTC. It is translated as CASSPRDFGEQYF.

The chain employs TRBV25-1 and TRBJ1-2, with D possibly being TRBD1 (5 bases). Germline-derived CDR1 and CDR2 are MGHDK and SYGVNS. The CDR3 consists of 14 residues. V was shortened by 3 bases and J by 8 bases, with 16 bases between the two germline ends. Here the CDR3 DNA reads TGTGCCAGCAGTGACGCAGGGCAGGCCCCCGGCTACACCTTC. Amino acids: CASSDAGQAPGYTF.

The chain is built from TRBV5-4 and TRBJ2-7; D possibly corresponds to TRBD2 (5 bases). The V end was cut by 0 bases, the J end by 0 bases, with 16 bases between. The germline gives CDR1 SGHNT, CDR2 YYREEE (reference sequence). The CDR3 is 17 amino acids. CDR3: CASSLAGGQKSSYEQYF. CDR3 coding DNA: TGTGCCAGCAGCTTGGCCGGAGGCCAGAAGAGCTCCTACGAGCAGTACTTC.

V is TRBV7-2 and J is TRBJ2-7; D gene unclear. CDR3 length: 15 residues. The V gene's germline CDR1 is SGHTA and CDR2 FQGNSA. Trimming left V 1 base short and J 7 bases short, with 17 bases between. Written as DNA, the CDR3 is TGTGCCAGCAGCTTAGGAGGTTCCCTGAAGGTAGAGCAGTACTTC. Translation: CASSLGGSLKVEQYF.

The chain joins TRBV6-5 to TRBJ2-4, with 7 bases aligning to TRBD2. The junction had 7 bases not matched to a gene; V was cut back by 0 bases and J by 8 bases. The CDR3 consists of 15 residues. CDR1 and CDR2 from the germline V gene are MNHEY and SVGAGI. The CDR3 DNA follows: TGTGCCAGCAGTTACTCTCGGAGCGGGGCAGACATTCAGTACTTC. Translation: CASSYSRSGADIQYF.

The table lists this clone with a count of one. V is TRBV27 and J is TRBJ1-1; no reliable D call. The CDR3 covers 11 residues. Trimming removed 10 bases from V and 1 base from J, with 7 bases in between. CDR1 MNHEY and CDR2 SMNVEV come from the germline V gene (reference sequence). CDR3 region: CATYRNTEAFF. For the CDR3, the DNA is TGTGCCACGTACAGGAACACTGAAGCTTTCTTT.

The chain is built from TRBV6-5 and TRBJ1-4; D not resolved. The CDR3 runs to 12 residues. Trimming stripped 0 bases from V and 8 bases from J, with 4 bases between. CDR1 and CDR2 (germline): MNHEY, SVGAGI. The CDR3 protein is CASSYSPEKLFF. CDR3 in DNA: TGTGCCAGCAGTTACTCTCCGGAAAAACTGTTTTTT.

The chain recombines TRBV28 with TRBJ2-7; 7 nucleotides agree with TRBD2. After removal of 5 bases from V and 4 bases from J, the junction contained 5 bases not matched to a gene. This CDR3 region has 13 residues. In germline, CDR1 is MDHEN, CDR2 SYDVKM. The CDR3 spells CASSAGRRYEQYF. Written as DNA, the CDR3 is TGTGCCAGCAGTGCCGGGAGGCGGTACGAGCAGTACTTC.

The table lists this clone with a count of one. The chain has TRBV19 and TRBJ2-1; 10 bases are a match to TRBD2. The CDR3 extends over 19 amino acids. From germline, CDR1 is LNHDA and CDR2 SQIVND (reference sequence). Trimming took 5 bases from V and 0 from J; bases not matched to a gene: 13. In nucleotides, the CDR3 is TGTGCCAGTAGTCCTAATAGCGGGGGGAAAATTAGCTCCTACAATGAGCAGTTCTTC. Translation: CASSPNSGGKISSYNEQFF.